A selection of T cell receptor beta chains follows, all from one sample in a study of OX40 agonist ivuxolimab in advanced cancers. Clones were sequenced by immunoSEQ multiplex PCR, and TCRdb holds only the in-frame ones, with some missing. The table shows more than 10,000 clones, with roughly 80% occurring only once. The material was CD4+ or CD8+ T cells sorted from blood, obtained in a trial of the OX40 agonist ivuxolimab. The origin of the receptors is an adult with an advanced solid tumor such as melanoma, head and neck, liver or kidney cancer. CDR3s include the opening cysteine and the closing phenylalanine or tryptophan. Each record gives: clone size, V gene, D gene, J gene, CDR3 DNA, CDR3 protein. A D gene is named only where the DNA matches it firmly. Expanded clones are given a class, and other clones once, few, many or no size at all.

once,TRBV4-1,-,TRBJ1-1,TGCGCCAGCAGCCTGGGACGATACACTGAAGCTTTCTTT,CASSLGRYTEAFF
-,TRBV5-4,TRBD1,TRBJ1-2,TGTGCCAGCAGCGACGTTACCGGGACAGGGTACTATGGCTACACCTTC,CASSDVTGTGYYGYTF
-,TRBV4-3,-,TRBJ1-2,TGCGCCAGCAGCCAAGATTCCGGGGGTGACTATGGCTACACCTTC,CASSQDSGGDYGYTF
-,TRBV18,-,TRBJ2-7,TGTGCCAGCTCCCCAACGGACGGGTCCCACGAGCAGTACTTC,CASSPTDGSHEQYF
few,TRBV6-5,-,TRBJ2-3,TGTGCCAGCAGGGGGACGCTAAGCACAGATACGCAGTATTTT,CASRGTLSTDTQYF
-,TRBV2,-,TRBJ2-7,TGTGCCAGCAAGTCGTACGAGCAGTACTTC,CASKSYEQYF
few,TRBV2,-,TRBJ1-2,TGTGCCAGCAGTGATTCCGCCTATGGCTACACCTTC,CASSDSAYGYTF
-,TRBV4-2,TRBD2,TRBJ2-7,TGTGCCAGCAGCCAAGACGGGCGGGAGCGGTACGAGCAGTACTTC,CASSQDGRERYEQYF
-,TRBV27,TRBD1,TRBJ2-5,TGTGCCAGCACCCCCCGGACAGGGAGAAATCCGCAGTACTTC,CASTPRTGRNPQYF
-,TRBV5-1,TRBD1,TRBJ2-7,TGCGCCAGCAGCGCATTGAACAGGGGATCCTACGAGCAGTACTTC,CASSALNRGSYEQYF
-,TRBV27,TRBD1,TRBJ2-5,TGTGCCAGCAGAATCGACAGGGATCAAGAGACCCAGTACTTC,CASRIDRDQETQYF
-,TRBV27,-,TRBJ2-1,TGTGCCAGCAGTTCAGAGGGACACCGGGGCAGTATAAACAATGAGCAGTTCTTC,CASSSEGHRGSINNEQFF
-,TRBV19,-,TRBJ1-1,TGTGCCAGTAGTAAGTCCATCACTGAAGCTTTCTTT,CASSKSITEAFF
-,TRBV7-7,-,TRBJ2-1,TGTGCCAGCAGCTTGGGGTCAGGGTTGGATGAGCAGTTCTTC,CASSLGSGLDEQFF
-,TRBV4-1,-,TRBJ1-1,TGCGCCAGCAGCCCTGGGTTCACTGAAGCTTTCTTT,CASSPGFTEAFF
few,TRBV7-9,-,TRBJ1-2,TGCGCCAGCAGCCGGGAGTTGGACAGCTATGGCTACACCTTC,CASSRELDSYGYTF